A selection of T cell receptor beta chains follows, all from one sample in a study of graft-versus-host responses after intestinal transplantation. The antigens of these receptors remain unknown. Profiled with immunoSEQ multiplex PCR; TCRdb holds only in-frame clones, not every one. The sample records 80,000 to 100,000 clones, 92% being singletons. The material sequenced was unstimulated CD8+ T cells sorted from spleen or lymph node cells, taken before transplant. The receptors were sampled from a human donor who was the organ donor for an intestinal transplant. Each CDR3 is given with its conserved first and last residue. A D gene is named only where the DNA matches it firmly. Clone size is stated in some rows and not others, as once, few, many or a class when expanded.

v_gene	j_gene	abundance	d_gene	CDR3aa	CDR3nt
TRBV28	TRBJ2-7	NA	TRBD2	CASNSGGSSYEQYF	TGTGCCAGCAATAGCGGGGGCAGCTCCTACGAGCAGTACTTC
TRBV19	TRBJ1-3	NA	TRBD1	CASWDRASGNTIYF	TGTGCCAGTTGGGACAGGGCCTCTGGAAACACCATATATTTT
TRBV5-1	TRBJ1-1	NA	NA	CASSLLNRNTEAFF	TGCGCCAGCAGCTTGCTAAACAGGAACACTGAAGCTTTCTTT
TRBV15	TRBJ2-5	NA	TRBD2	CATHSGGEFWTQYF	TGTGCCACCCATAGCGGGGGGGAGTTCTGGACCCAGTACTTC
TRBV11-3	TRBJ1-1	NA	NA	CASSLDFGSEAFF	TGTGCCAGCAGCTTAGATTTTGGCAGTGAAGCTTTCTTT
TRBV12-5	TRBJ1-1	NA	TRBD1	CASGFSTRDREAFF	TGTGCTAGTGGTTTTTCGACCCGGGACAGGGAAGCTTTCTTT
TRBV19	TRBJ2-1	NA	NA	CASSFGGSYNEQFF	TGTGCCAGTAGTTTCGGGGGCTCCTACAATGAGCAGTTCTTC
TRBV21-1	TRBJ2-5	NA	NA	CASISLARKTQYF	TGTGCCAGCATTAGCTTGGCGCGGAAGACCCAGTACTTC
TRBV5-1	TRBJ2-2	NA	TRBD2	CASSSLGLGSIGELFF	TGCGCCAGCAGCTCCCTTGGACTAGGGTCGATCGGGGAGCTGTTTTTT
TRBV10-1	TRBJ2-7	NA	TRBD2	CASSEGLADYEQYF	TGCGCCAGCAGTGAGGGTCTAGCGGACTACGAGCAGTACTTC
TRBV15	TRBJ2-1	NA	TRBD2	CATSRGGPGLAGCEQFF	TGTGCCACCAGCAGAGGAGGCCCGGGACTAGCGGGTTGTGAGCAGTTCTTC
TRBV7-3	TRBJ2-1	NA	NA	CASSLGTIKRDEQFF	TGTGCCAGCAGCTTAGGGACAATCAAACGCGATGAGCAGTTCTTC
TRBV5-1	TRBJ1-4	NA	TRBD1	CAGSVTGAPGKLFF	TGCGCCGGCAGCGTGACAGGGGCGCCTGGAAAACTGTTTTTT
TRBV5-6	TRBJ1-5	few	NA	CASSLGDQPQHF	TGTGCCAGCAGCTTGGGAGATCAGCCCCAGCATTTT
TRBV25-1	TRBJ2-5	NA	TRBD2	CASSAWGGGETQYF	TGTGCCAGCAGTGCCTGGGGGGGTGGGGAGACCCAGTACTTC
TRBV15	TRBJ1-1	NA	TRBD1	CATSRERTGIMNTEAFF	TGTGCCACCAGCAGAGAAAGGACAGGGATCATGAACACTGAAGCTTTCTTT
TRBV5-6	TRBJ1-2	few	NA	CASSEGAAGYTF	TGTGCCAGCAGCGAGGGAGCGGCTGGCTACACCTTC
TRBV5-1	TRBJ1-2	NA	NA	CASSLDRDRSYGYTF	TGCGCCAGCAGCTTGGACAGGGATAGGAGCTATGGCTACACCTTC
TRBV9	TRBJ2-3	NA	TRBD1	CASSVDRGLGDTQYF	TGTGCCAGCAGCGTAGACAGGGGGCTGGGAGATACGCAGTATTTT
TRBV18	TRBJ1-1	NA	NA	CASSPGSPRGAFF	TGTGCCAGCTCTCCCGGGAGCCCCCGGGGAGCTTTCTTT
TRBV6-7	TRBJ2-2	NA	NA	CASSLSTGELFF	TGTGCCAGCAGTCTCAGTACCGGGGAGCTGTTTTTT
TRBV5-1	TRBJ1-3	NA	NA	CASSFFLAAGNTIYF	TGCGCCAGCAGCTTTTTCTTGGCGGCTGGAAACACCATATATTTT
TRBV18	TRBJ2-2	NA	NA	CASSRLSGANTGELFF	TGTGCCAGCTCACGACTTAGCGGCGCGAACACCGGGGAGCTGTTTTTT
TRBV5-1	TRBJ2-7	NA	NA	CASSLDGGYEQYF	TGCGCCAGCAGCTTGGATGGAGGGTACGAGCAGTACTTC
TRBV13	TRBJ2-3	NA	NA	CASSSPWGDRTDTQYF	TGTGCCAGCAGCTCACCCTGGGGAGATCGCACAGATACGCAGTATTTT
TRBV9	TRBJ2-2	once	TRBD1	CASSVDGGQGAGTGELFF	TGTGCCAGCAGCGTAGATGGGGGACAGGGGGCGGGCACCGGGGAGCTGTTTTTT
TRBV5-1	TRBJ1-2	NA	NA	CASSAPFDYYGYTF	TGCGCCAGCAGCGCCCCTTTTGACTACTATGGCTACACCTTC
TRBV5-1	TRBJ2-7	NA	NA	CASSITSNPSYEQYF	TGCGCCAGCAGCATTACTAGCAACCCTTCCTACGAGCAGTACTTC
TRBV28	TRBJ2-7	NA	TRBD2	CASSLPLGGSSYEQYF	TGTGCCAGCAGTCTCCCCCTGGGCGGGAGCTCCTACGAGCAGTACTTC
TRBV28	TRBJ2-7	NA	NA	CAARGDKITYEQYF	TGTGCCGCGCGGGGTGACAAAATAACCTACGAGCAGTACTTC
TRBV5-4	TRBJ2-5	NA	NA	CASSLGSGKTQYF	TGTGCCAGCAGCTTGGGTAGCGGAAAGACCCAGTACTTC